Following are 14 T cell receptor beta chains from one sample sequenced in a study of blood T cell repertoires in COVID-19. The assay was immunoSEQ multiplex PCR, and TCRdb's table has in-frame clones only and misses some. This sample yields approximately 210,000 clones, of which around nine tenths are seen a single time; roughly 14% belongs to the top ten. Material: PBMCs or T cells enriched from blood (not recorded which). The receptor set was obtained from a woman between 50 and 59 years old with acute COVID-19.

J is TRBJ1-4 and V is TRBV3-1 (or the pseudogene TRBV3-2); maybe TRBD1 (5 bases). The CDR3 has 16 residues. Looked up from germline, CDR1 is LGHDT and CDR2 is YNNKEL (reference sequence). V dropped 4 bases and J dropped 3 bases, with 15 bases sitting between them. The CDR3 is CASSRSTVRSNEKLFF. The CDR3 coding sequence is TGTGCCAGCAGCCGGTCGACAGTACGGTCTAATGAAAAACTGTTTTTT.

V and J are TRBV7-3 and TRBJ1-5; tentative D call: TRBD1 (5 bases). Germline values: CDR1 SGHTA, CDR2 FQGTGA. The V end lost 4 bases, the J end lost 5 bases, and 9 bases lay between the germline ends. The CDR3 is made up of 13 amino acids. In DNA form, the CDR3 reads TGTGCCAGCAGCTCCGACAGATATCAGCCCCAGCATTTT. Residues: CASSSDRYQPQHF.

The chain has TRBV5-1 and TRBJ2-1, with 7 bases identical to TRBD2. V was pared by 0 bases and J by 7 bases, with 7 bases of the junction left unmatched. Germline assignment: CDR1 SGHRS and CDR2 YFSETQ. This CDR3 contains 15 residues. This CDR3 is CASSLVAGVTNEQFF. The CDR3 bases are TGCGCCAGCAGCTTGGTGGCGGGAGTTACGAATGAGCAGTTCTTC. Filled out from reference TRBV5-1 and TRBJ2-1, the complete variable domain reads KAGVTQTPRYLIKTRGQQVTLSCSPISGHRSVSWYQQTPGQGLQFLFEYFSETQRNKGNFPGRFSGRQFSNSRSEMNVSTLELGDSALYLCASSLVAGVTNEQFFGPGTRLTVL.

The J gene is TRBJ2-3, the V gene TRBV27; 7 nucleotides agree with TRBD1. The V segment lost 3 bases and the J segment 4 bases; nucleotides outside the gene matches: 7. Germline V gene sequence: CDR1 MNHEY, CDR2 SMNVEV (reference sequence). CDR3 size: 15 residues. Here the CDR3 DNA reads TGTGCCAGCAGTTTCGAGACAGGGACCGCAGATACGCAGTATTTT. Its protein is CASSFETGTADTQYF.

V and J are TRBV5-4 and TRBJ2-5, with TRBD1 as a possible D gene (5 bases). CDR1 and CDR2 (germline): SGHNT, YYREEE (reference sequence). The CDR3 is made up of 14 amino acids. V was clipped by 0 bases and J by 2 bases, with 8 bases between them. In nucleotides, the CDR3 is TGTGCCAGCAGCTTGGTTGACAGACAAGAGACCCAGTACTTC. Its translation is CASSLVDRQETQYF.

The chain recombines TRBV29-1 with TRBJ1-5; D may be TRBD1 (5 bases). The CDR3 totals 14 residues. Germline loops: CDR1 SQVTM, CDR2 ANQGSEA. Trimming shortened V by 4 bases and J by 3 bases, and 13 bases separated the two germline ends. CDR3 loop: CSVALGGINQPQHF. CDR3 bases: TGCAGCGTTGCTCTGGGGGGGATCAATCAGCCCCAGCATTTT. The full variable domain, in which reference TRBV29-1 and TRBJ1-5 provide the parts outside the CDR3, is SAVISQKPSRDICQRGTSLTIQCQVDSQVTMMFWYRQQPGQSLTLIATANQGSEATYESGFVIDKFPISRPNLTFSTLTVSNMSPEDSSIYLCSVALGGINQPQHFGDGTRLSIL.

The chain carries TRBV18 and TRBJ2-3; D may be TRBD1 (5 bases). The CDR3 covers 15 residues. Germline CDR1 and CDR2: KGHSH and LQKENI. Trimming cost V 3 bases and J 1 base, with 11 bases left between them. The CDR3 bases are TGTGCCAGCTCACCGATTTTCAGGGGCACAGATACGCAGTATTTT. Translating gives CASSPIFRGTDTQYF. The complete variable domain, with remaining parts taken from reference TRBV18 and TRBJ2-3, reads NAGVMQNPRHLVRRRGQEARLRCSPMKGHSHVYWYRQLPEEGLKFMVYLQKENIIDESGMPKERFSAEFPKEGPSILRIQQVVRGDSAAYFCASSPIFRGTDTQYFGPGTRLTVL.

The V gene is TRBV28, the J gene TRBJ1-1; D is perhaps TRBD1 (6 bases). CDR1 is MDHEN and CDR2 is SYDVKM in the germline V gene. Between the trimmed V and J ends, which lost 6 bases and 7 bases, there was a span of 12 bases. CDR3 length: 12 residues. The DNA of the CDR3 is TGTGCCAGCAGCAGGGGTAGGGTTGAAGCTTTCTTT. Encoded protein: CASSRGRVEAFF.

The count of this clone is one. The chain's CDR3 is CASSLLNYGYTF. As DNA, the CDR3 is TGTGCCAGCAGTCTCCTTAACTATGGCTACACCTTC. This sequence joins TRBV27 and TRBJ1-2; D unclear. V dropped 5 bases and J dropped 1 base, with 5 bases sitting between them. This CDR3 contains 12 residues. Germline values: CDR1 MNHEY, CDR2 SMNVEV (reference sequence).

The chain combines TRBV11-2 with TRBJ2-1; D is perhaps TRBD2 (5 bases). V was trimmed by 3 bases and J by 7 bases, leaving 16 bases between them. Germline V gene lookup returns CDR1 SGHAT and CDR2 FQNNGV. The CDR3 covers 15 residues. CDR3 amino acids: CASSLYSASGNEQFF. The CDR3 bases are TGTGCCAGCAGCTTGTACTCGGCGTCGGGAAATGAGCAGTTCTTC.

In DNA form, the CDR3 reads TGTGCCAGTGGGGACAGGGATACAGATACGCAGTATTTT. Translation: CASGDRDTDTQYF. J is TRBJ2-3 and V is TRBV19, with 9 bases aligning to TRBD1. Germline V lookup: CDR1 LNHDA, CDR2 SQIVND (reference sequence). This CDR3 has 13 amino acids. V lost 8 bases to trimming and J lost 3 bases; unmatched junction nucleotides: 3. Drawing the rest from reference TRBV19 and TRBJ2-3, the complete variable domain is DGGITQSPKYLFRKEGQNVTLSCEQNLNHDAMYWYRQDPGQGLRLIYYSQIVNDFQKGDIAEGYSVSREKKESFPLTVTSAQKNPTAFYLCASGDRDTDTQYFGPGTRLTVL.

V and J are TRBV10-1 and TRBJ2-3, with 8 bases fitting TRBD2. Per the germline V gene, CDR1 is WNHNN and CDR2 is SYGVQD (reference sequence). The CDR3 is 15 amino acids. V shed 6 bases and J 1 base; nucleotides not matched to a gene: 6. CDR3 region: CASSVGGDGTDTQYF. CDR3 DNA sequence: TGCGCCAGCAGCGTCGGGGGGGATGGCACAGATACGCAGTATTTT.

The chain is built from TRBV6-5 and TRBJ2-5, with a possible D match to TRBD1 (6 bases). The V end was cut by 8 bases, the J end by 2 bases, with 9 bases between. Germline assignment: CDR1 MNHEY and CDR2 SVGAGI. This CDR3 spans 12 amino acids. The CDR3: CASGQRQETQYF. CDR3 DNA: TGTGCCAGCGGACAGAGGCAAGAGACCCAGTACTTC.

CDR3 residues: CASSVEAEAFF. CDR3 sequence (DNA): TGTGCCAGCAGTGTTGAGGCTGAAGCTTTCTTT. The J gene is TRBJ1-1, the V gene TRBV12-3 or TRBV12-4; D is unclear. This CDR3 is 11 amino acids long. The V gene lost 5 bases and the J gene lost 6 bases, with 7 bases spanning the gap.